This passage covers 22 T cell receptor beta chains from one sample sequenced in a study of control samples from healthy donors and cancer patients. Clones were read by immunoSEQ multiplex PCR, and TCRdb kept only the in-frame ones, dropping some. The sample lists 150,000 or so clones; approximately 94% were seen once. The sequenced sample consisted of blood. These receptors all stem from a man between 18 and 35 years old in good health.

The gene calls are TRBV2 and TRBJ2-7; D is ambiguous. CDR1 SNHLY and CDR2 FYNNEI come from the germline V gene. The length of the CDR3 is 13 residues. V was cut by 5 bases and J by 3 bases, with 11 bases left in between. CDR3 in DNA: TGTGCCAGCAGTCGAGGCCAGTTCTACGAGCAGTACTTC. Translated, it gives CASSRGQFYEQYF.

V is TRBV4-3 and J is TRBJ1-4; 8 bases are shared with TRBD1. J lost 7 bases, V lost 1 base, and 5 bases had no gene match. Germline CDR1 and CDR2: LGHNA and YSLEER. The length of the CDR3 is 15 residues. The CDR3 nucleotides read TGCGCCAGCAGCCAAGTCGGGACAGGTCCTGAAAAACTGTTTTTT. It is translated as CASSQVGTGPEKLFF.

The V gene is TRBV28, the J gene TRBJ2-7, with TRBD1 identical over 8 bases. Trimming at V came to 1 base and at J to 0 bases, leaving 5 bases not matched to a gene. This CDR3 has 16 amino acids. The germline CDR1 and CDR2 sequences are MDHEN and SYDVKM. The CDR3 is CASSLYWGQASYEQYF. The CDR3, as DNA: TGTGCCAGCAGTTTATATTGGGGACAGGCCTCCTACGAGCAGTACTTC.

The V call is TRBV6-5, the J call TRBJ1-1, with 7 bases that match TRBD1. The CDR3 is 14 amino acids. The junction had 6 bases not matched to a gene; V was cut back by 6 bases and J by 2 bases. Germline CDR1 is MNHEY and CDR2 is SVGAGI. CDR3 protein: CASSQGVENTEAFF. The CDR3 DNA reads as TGTGCCAGCAGCCAGGGGGTCGAAAACACTGAAGCTTTCTTT.

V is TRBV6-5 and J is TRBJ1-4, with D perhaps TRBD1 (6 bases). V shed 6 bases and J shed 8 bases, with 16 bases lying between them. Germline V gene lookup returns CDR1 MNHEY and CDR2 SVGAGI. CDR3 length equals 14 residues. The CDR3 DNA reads TGTGCCAGCAGAAAGGGGGAGCCGTTAGAAAAACTGTTTTTT. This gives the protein CASRKGEPLEKLFF.

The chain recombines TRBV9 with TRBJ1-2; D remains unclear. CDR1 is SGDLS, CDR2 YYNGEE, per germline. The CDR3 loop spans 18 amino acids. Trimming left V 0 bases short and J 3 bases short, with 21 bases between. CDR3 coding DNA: TGTGCCAGCAGCGTAGCCGGATTCCCTAGTGGGGTCGACTATGGCTACACCTTC. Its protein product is CASSVAGFPSGVDYGYTF.

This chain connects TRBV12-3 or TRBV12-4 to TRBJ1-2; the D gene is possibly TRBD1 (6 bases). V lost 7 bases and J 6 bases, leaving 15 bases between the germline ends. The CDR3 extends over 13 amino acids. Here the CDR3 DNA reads TGTGCCAGCATCTTGGGCCCAGGGGATGGCTACACCTTC. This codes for CASILGPGDGYTF.

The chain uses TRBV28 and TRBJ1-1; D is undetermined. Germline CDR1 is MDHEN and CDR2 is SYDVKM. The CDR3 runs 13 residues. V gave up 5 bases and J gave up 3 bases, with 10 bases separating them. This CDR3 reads CASSPPRDTEAFF. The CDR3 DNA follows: TGTGCCAGCAGTCCACCGCGGGACACTGAAGCTTTCTTT.

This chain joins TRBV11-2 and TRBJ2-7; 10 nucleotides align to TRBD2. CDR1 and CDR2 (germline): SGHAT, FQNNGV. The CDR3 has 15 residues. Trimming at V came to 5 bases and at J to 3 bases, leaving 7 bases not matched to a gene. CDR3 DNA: TGTGCCAGCAGCGTCGGAAAGCGGGGGGGCTACGAGCAGTACTTC. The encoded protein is CASSVGKRGGYEQYF.

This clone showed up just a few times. The CDR3 bases are TGTGCCAGCAGCGTCGACAGGGTGGAGAGTCAGCCCCAGCATTTT. It codes for CASSVDRVESQPQHF. V usage is TRBV6-5 and J usage is TRBJ1-5; 7 bases are a match to TRBD1. Germline CDR1 and CDR2: MNHEY and SVGAGI. The CDR3 has 15 residues. Trimming took 6 bases from V and 6 from J; bases not matched to a gene: 11.

The CDR3 reads CAISEDTYNEQFF. DNA of the CDR3: TGTGCCATCAGTGAGGACACTTACAATGAGCAGTTCTTC. The genes are TRBV10-3 and TRBJ2-1; D uncertain. This CDR3 has 13 residues. Deletions cut 2 bases from V and 4 bases from J, with 6 bases between. CDR1 and CDR2 from the germline V gene are ENHRY and SYGVKD.

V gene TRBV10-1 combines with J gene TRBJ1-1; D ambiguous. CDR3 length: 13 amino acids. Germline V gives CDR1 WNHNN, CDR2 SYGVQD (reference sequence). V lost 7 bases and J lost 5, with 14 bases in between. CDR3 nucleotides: TGCGCCAGCACTCCCGCCGGGGTTACTGAAGCTTTCTTT. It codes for CASTPAGVTEAFF.

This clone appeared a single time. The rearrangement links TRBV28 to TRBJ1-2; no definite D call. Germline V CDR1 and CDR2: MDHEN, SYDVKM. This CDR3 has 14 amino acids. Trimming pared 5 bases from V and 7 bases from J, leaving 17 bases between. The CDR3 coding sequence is TGTGCCAGCAGTCCCCCCCGGTCCCGCCCTGGCTACACCTTC. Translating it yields CASSPPRSRPGYTF.

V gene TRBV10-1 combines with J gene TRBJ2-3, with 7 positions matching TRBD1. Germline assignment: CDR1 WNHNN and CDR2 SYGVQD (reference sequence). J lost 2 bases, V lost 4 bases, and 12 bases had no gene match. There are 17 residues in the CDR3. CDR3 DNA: TGCGCCAGCAGTGGTCCTTCGAGGGGGCCCACCACAGATACGCAGTATTTT. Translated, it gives CASSGPSRGPTTDTQYF.

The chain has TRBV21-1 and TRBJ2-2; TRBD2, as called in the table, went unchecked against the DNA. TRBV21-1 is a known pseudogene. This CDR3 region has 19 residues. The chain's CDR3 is CASSKVSFTSGVNTGELFF. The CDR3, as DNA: TGTGCCAGCAGCAAAGTGTCCTTCACTAGCGGGGTGAACACCGGGGAGCTGTTTTTT.

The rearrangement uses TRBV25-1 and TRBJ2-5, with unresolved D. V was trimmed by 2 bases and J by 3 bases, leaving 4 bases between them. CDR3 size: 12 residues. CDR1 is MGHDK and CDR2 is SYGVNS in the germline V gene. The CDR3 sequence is CASSEPEETQYF. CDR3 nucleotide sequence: TGTGCCAGCAGTGAACCAGAAGAGACCCAGTACTTC.

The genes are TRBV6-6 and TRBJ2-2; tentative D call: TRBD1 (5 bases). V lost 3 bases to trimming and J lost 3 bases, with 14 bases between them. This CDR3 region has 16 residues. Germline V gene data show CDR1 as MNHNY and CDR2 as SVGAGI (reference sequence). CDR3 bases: TGTGCCAGCAGTTATTCAGGGATAGAATACACCGGGGAGCTGTTTTTT. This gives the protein CASSYSGIEYTGELFF.

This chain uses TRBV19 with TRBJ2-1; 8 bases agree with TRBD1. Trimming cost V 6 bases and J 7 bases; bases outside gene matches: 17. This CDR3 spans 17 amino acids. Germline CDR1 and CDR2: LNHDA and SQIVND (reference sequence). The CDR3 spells CASSPLGDRIPQNEQFF. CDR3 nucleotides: TGTGCCAGTAGCCCCCTAGGGGACAGGATCCCCCAGAATGAGCAGTTCTTC.

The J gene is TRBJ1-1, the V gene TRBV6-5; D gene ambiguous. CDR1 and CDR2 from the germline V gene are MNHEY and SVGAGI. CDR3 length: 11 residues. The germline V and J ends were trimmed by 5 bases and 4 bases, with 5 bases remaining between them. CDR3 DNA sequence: TGTGCCAGCAGTATGTTCACTGAAGCTTTCTTT. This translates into CASSMFTEAFF.

This CDR3 is CASSLPRGRVYEQYF. CDR3 DNA: TGTGCCAGCAGCTTACCCCGGGGGCGGGTATACGAGCAGTACTTC. V and J are TRBV7-8 and TRBJ2-7; D tentatively reads TRBD1 or TRBD2 (6 bases each). This CDR3 is 15 amino acids long. CDR1 SGHVS and CDR2 FQNEAQ come from the germline V gene. V lost 2 bases and J 4 bases, leaving 15 bases between the germline ends.

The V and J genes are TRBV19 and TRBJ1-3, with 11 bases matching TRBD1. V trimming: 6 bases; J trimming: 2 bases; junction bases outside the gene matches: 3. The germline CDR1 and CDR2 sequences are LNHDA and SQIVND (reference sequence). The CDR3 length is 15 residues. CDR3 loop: CASRLDRGPGNTIYF. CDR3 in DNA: TGTGCCAGTAGGTTGGACAGGGGGCCTGGAAACACCATATATTTT.

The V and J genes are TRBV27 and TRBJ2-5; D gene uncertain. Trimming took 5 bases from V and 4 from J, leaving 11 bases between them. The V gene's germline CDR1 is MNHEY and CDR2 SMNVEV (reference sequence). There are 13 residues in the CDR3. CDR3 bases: TGTGCCAGCAGTCTGGGCCAGACAGAGACCCAGTACTTC. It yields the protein CASSLGQTETQYF.